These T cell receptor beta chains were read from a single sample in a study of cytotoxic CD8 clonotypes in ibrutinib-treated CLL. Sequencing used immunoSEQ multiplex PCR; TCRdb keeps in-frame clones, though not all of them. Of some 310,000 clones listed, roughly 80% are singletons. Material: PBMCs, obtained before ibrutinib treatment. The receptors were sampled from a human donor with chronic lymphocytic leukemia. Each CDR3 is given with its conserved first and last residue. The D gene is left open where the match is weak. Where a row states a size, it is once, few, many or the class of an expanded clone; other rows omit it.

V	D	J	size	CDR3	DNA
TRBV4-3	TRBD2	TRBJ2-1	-	CASSQSPMTSGRVDEQFF	TGCGCCAGCAGCCAAAGCCCAATGACTAGCGGGAGGGTGGATGAGCAGTTCTTC
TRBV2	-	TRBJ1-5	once	CASNPSTGVESNQPQHF	TGTGCCAGCAACCCATCAACCGGGGTTGAAAGCAATCAGCCCCAGCATTTT
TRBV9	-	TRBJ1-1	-	CASSRSGPNTEAFF	TGTGCCAGCAGCAGGTCGGGGCCCAACACTGAAGCTTTCTTT
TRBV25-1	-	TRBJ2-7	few	CASSEVWDEQYF	TGTGCCAGCAGTGAAGTTTGGGACGAGCAGTACTTC
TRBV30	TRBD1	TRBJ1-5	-	CAWSVRQGQPQHF	TGTGCCTGGAGTGTACGACAGGGGCAGCCCCAGCATTTT
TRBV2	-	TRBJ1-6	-	CARGEGLNSSPLHF	TGTGCCAGGGGGGAGGGGCTGAATAGCTCACCCCTCCACTTT
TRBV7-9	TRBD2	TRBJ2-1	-	CASSHPGGSVEQFF	TGTGCCAGCAGCCACCCGGGCGGGAGCGTCGAGCAGTTCTTC
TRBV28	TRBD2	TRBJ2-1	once	CASSAGLAGLYNEQFF	TGTGCCAGCAGTGCGGGACTAGCTGGGCTCTACAATGAGCAGTTCTTC
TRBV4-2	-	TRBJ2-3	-	CASSQIAPRMEKEDTQYF	TGTGCCAGCAGCCAAATAGCCCCTCGGATGGAAAAGGAAGATACGCAGTATTTT
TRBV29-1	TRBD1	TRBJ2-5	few	CSVGTGGWQETQYF	TGCAGCGTGGGGACAGGGGGCTGGCAAGAGACCCAGTACTTC
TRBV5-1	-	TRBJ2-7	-	CASSLVTDYEQYF	TGCGCCAGCAGCTTGGTGACAGATTACGAGCAGTACTTC
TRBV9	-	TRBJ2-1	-	CASSPTGEIYNEQFF	TGTGCCAGCAGCCCCACCGGGGAGATATACAATGAGCAGTTCTTC
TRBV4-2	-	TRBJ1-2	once	CASSPHRGVWYGYTF	TGTGCCAGCAGCCCCCATAGAGGGGTTTGGTATGGCTACACCTTC
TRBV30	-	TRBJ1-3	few	CAWNEQSSAGNTIYF	TGTGCCTGGAATGAACAGTCTTCGGCTGGAAACACCATATATTTT
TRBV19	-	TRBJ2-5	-	CASSQGGTQYF	TGTGCCAGCAGCCAGGGAGGGACCCAGTACTTC
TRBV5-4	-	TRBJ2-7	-	CASSWTGTGSYEQYF	TGTGCCAGCAGCTGGACCGGGACGGGCTCCTACGAGCAGTACTTC
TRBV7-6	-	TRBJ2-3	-	CASSLGGFTGESADTQYF	TGTGCCAGCAGCTTAGGAGGTTTTACGGGGGAGTCAGCAGATACGCAGTATTTT
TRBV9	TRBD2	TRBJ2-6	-	CASYPASGRGPSGANVLTF	TGTGCCAGCTACCCGGCTAGCGGGAGAGGTCCCTCTGGGGCCAACGTCCTGACTTTC
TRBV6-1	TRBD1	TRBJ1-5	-	CASSGTGSTNQPQHF	TGTGCCAGCAGCGGGACAGGGTCGACAAATCAGCCCCAGCATTTT
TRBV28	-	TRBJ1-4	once	CASKSNEKLFF	TGTGCCAGCAAGAGTAATGAAAAACTGTTTTTT
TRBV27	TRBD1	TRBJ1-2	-	CASRATGGRGYTF	TGTGCCAGCAGAGCGACAGGGGGCCGTGGCTACACCTTC
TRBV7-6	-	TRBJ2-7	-	CASSLGPGTYEQYF	TGTGCCAGCAGCTTAGGTCCGGGTACCTACGAGCAGTACTTC
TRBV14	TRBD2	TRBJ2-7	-	CASSHGPTSGSYEQYF	TGTGCCAGCAGCCATGGGCCGACTAGCGGGAGTTACGAGCAGTACTTC
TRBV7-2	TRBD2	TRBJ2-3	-	CASSLMGLVPPDTQYF	TGTGCCAGCAGCCTAATGGGACTAGTCCCCCCAGATACGCAGTATTTT
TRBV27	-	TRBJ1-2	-	CASRKGYGYTF	TGTGCCAGCAGAAAGGGCTATGGCTACACCTTC
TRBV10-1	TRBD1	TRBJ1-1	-	CASSGQGGTEAFF	TGCGCCAGCAGCGGACAGGGGGGCACTGAAGCTTTCTTT
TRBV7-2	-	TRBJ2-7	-	CASSLASPNSYEQYF	TGTGCCAGCAGCTTAGCTAGCCCTAACTCCTACGAGCAGTACTTC
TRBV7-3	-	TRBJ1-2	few	CASSLTGAYGYTF	TGTGCCAGCAGCTTAACAGGGGCCTATGGCTACACCTTC